The 8 T cell receptor beta chains in this list originate from one sample, sequenced in a study of blood T cell repertoires in COVID-19. Generated by immunoSEQ multiplex PCR, the TCRdb table keeps only in-frame clones and is missing some. The sample yields around 400,000 clones, about nine tenths seen once. Sequencing was done on a sample of PBMCs or T cells enriched from blood (not recorded which). The receptors derive from a woman in her thirties or forties who had been exposed to COVID-19.

The rearrangement joins TRBV2 to TRBJ2-1, with TRBD2 as a possible D gene (5 bases). CDR3 length: 13 residues. Germline V gene lookup returns CDR1 SNHLY and CDR2 FYNNEI. Between the trimmed V and J ends, which lost 7 bases and 5 bases, there was a span of 12 bases. As DNA, the CDR3 is TGTGCCAGCACTTTGCGGGCCAACAATGAGCAGTTCTTC. Protein: CASTLRANNEQFF. The whole variable domain, filled in from reference TRBV2 and TRBJ2-1, reads EPEVTQTPSHQVTQMGQEVILRCVPISNHLYFYWYRQILGQKVEFLVSFYNNEISEKSEIFDDQFSVERPDGSNFTLKIRSTKLEDSAMYFCASTLRANNEQFFGPGTRLTVL.

The rearrangement links TRBV18 to TRBJ1-3, with TRBD1 identical over 10 bases. Germline CDR1 and CDR2: KGHSH and LQKENI. The CDR3 extends over 16 amino acids. The V segment lost 3 bases and the J segment 0 bases; nucleotides outside the gene matches: 2. For the CDR3, the DNA is TGTGCCAGCTCACCTCGACAGGGGGCCTCTGGAAACACCATATATTTT. Its protein is CASSPRQGASGNTIYF.

The chain employs TRBV19 and TRBJ2-1, with 7 positions matching TRBD2. Germline V gives CDR1 LNHDA, CDR2 SQIVND (reference sequence). CDR3 size: 16 residues. Germline trimming cut 3 bases from V and 5 bases from J; bases unmatched to any gene: 10. The CDR3 nucleotides are TGTGCCAGTAGTATCCCCCGGGCTAGCGGCCACAATGAGCAGTTCTTC. Residues: CASSIPRASGHNEQFF.

This CDR3 reads CASSLRSYRVGTGNTIYF. In nucleotides, the CDR3 is TGTGCCAGCAGTTTGCGCTCCTACAGGGTAGGAACTGGAAACACCATATATTTT. The gene calls are TRBV11-2 and TRBJ1-3; maybe TRBD1 (6 bases). Trimming stripped 6 bases from V and 2 bases from J, with 23 bases between. CDR3 size: 18 residues. The germline CDR1 and CDR2 sequences are SGHAT and FQNNGV.

The chain has TRBV18 and TRBJ1-1, with D tentatively TRBD1 (5 bases). The germline CDR1 and CDR2 sequences are KGHSH and LQKENI. CDR3 length: 15 residues. The germline V and J ends were trimmed by 0 bases and 4 bases, with 12 bases remaining between them. CDR3: CASSPPRTGITEAFF. The CDR3, as DNA: TGTGCCAGCTCACCACCGCGAACAGGTATCACTGAAGCTTTCTTT.

V is TRBV7-6 and J is TRBJ1-6, with D unclear. The CDR3 is made up of 14 amino acids. Trimming cost V 5 bases and J 6 bases, with 11 bases left between them. Germline V gene sequence: CDR1 SGHVS, CDR2 FNYEAQ. The CDR3 spells CASSPGPLNSPLHF. CDR3 bases: TGTGCCAGCAGCCCTGGGCCCCTTAATTCACCCCTCCACTTT. The complete variable domain, with remaining parts taken from reference TRBV7-6 and TRBJ1-6, reads GAGVSQSPRYKVTKRGQDVALRCDPISGHVSLYWYRQALGQGPEFLTYFNYEAQQDKSGLPNDRFSAERPEGSISTLTIQRTEQRDSAMYRCASSPGPLNSPLHFGNGTRLTVT.

The chain carries TRBV30 and TRBJ2-5; TRBD2 matches at 10 bases. V gave up 0 bases and J gave up 5 bases; unmatched junction bases: 6. In germline, CDR1 is GTSNPN, CDR2 SVGIG (reference sequence). This CDR3 has 15 amino acids. The CDR3 DNA sequence: TGTGCCTGGAGTGTACGGCTAGCGGGAGTGGAGACCCAGTACTTC. Translation gives CAWSVRLAGVETQYF.

The rearrangement uses TRBV7-8 and TRBJ2-2, with TRBD1 matching over 8 bases. The CDR3 is 18 amino acids. The V gene's germline CDR1 is SGHVS and CDR2 FQNEAQ. With 0 bases clipped from V and 1 base from J, the junction kept 7 bases outside the gene matches. For the CDR3, the DNA is TGTGCCAGCAGCTTAGCGATTGTGGGGACAGGGAACACCGGGGAGCTGTTTTTT. Translated, it gives CASSLAIVGTGNTGELFF.